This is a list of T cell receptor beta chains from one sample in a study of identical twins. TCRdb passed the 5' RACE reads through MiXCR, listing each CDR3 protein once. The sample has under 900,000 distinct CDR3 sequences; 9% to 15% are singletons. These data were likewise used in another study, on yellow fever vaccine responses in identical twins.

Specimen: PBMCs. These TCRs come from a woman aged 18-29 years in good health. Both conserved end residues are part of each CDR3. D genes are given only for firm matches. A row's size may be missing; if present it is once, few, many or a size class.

TGTGCCAGCAGCTTGGACGGGACAGGGGATCGAGAGCAGTTCTTC,CASSLDGTGDREQFF,TRBV5-6,.,TRBJ2-1,TRBD1
TGTGCCACCAGCTCCCCCGGGACAGGGGACCGCGGTGAGCAGTTCTTC,CATSSPGTGDRGEQFF,TRBV24-1,.,TRBJ2-1,TRBD1
TGTGCCAGCAGTTACGGCAGATCGGGCAACACTGAAGCTTTCTTT,CASSYGRSGNTEAFF,TRBV6-5,few,TRBJ1-1,.
TGTGCCAGCAGTGACAGACTAGCGTCTAAAGAGACCCAGTACTTC,CASSDRLASKETQYF,TRBV12-3/TRBV12-4,.,TRBJ2-5,TRBD2
TGCAGTGCTAGAGGGGGACAGGGGATCTACGAGCAGTACTTC,CSARGGQGIYEQYF,TRBV20-1,.,TRBJ2-7,TRBD1
TGTGCCAGCAGCCCGGGGGCGGGGACAGGGACTAGCGGGTACTACAATGAGCAGTTCTTC,CASSPGAGTGTSGYYNEQFF,TRBV6-2/TRBV6-3,few,TRBJ2-1,TRBD2
TGTGCCAGCTCACCAGGGCAGGCTTACAATGAGCAGTTCTTC,CASSPGQAYNEQFF,TRBV18,many,TRBJ2-1,.
TGTGCCATACAGGGGGCGGGTTCAGGGCTCTACGAGCAGTACTTC,CAIQGAGSGLYEQYF,TRBV6-1,few,TRBJ2-7,TRBD1
TGTGCCAGCACTGGGGACGGGGAACTCTTATCCTACAATGAGCAGTTCTTC,CASTGDGELLSYNEQFF,TRBV3-1,many,TRBJ2-1,.
TGTGCCAGCAGCCAAGATGGGTGGAGAGTATCAGAGACCCAGTACTTC,CASSQDGWRVSETQYF,TRBV3-1,many,TRBJ2-5,.
TGTGCCAGCAGCTTGGGTCCTCGGACTAACGGGGCAGAGACCCAGTACTTC,CASSLGPRTNGAETQYF,TRBV5-5,.,TRBJ2-5,.
TGTGCCAGCAGCTTAGGTCCTAGTTTACGCAATGAGCAGTTCTTC,CASSLGPSLRNEQFF,TRBV7-8,.,TRBJ2-1,.
TGCGCCAGCAGCCAAGGAACGGGAGTCCGATGGTATGAGCAGTTCTTC,CASSQGTGVRWYEQFF,TRBV4-1,many,TRBJ2-1,.
TGTGCCAGCAGCTTAGCCCAATATGGCTACACCTTC,CASSLAQYGYTF,TRBV13,.,TRBJ1-2,.
TGTGCCAGCAGTTGGGCAGGCCCCGATACGCAGTATTTT,CASSWAGPDTQYF,TRBV2,few,TRBJ2-3,.
TGTGCCAGCACCGGAATTTACAGAGACGGGGGTATCTCTGGAAACACCATATATTTT,CASTGIYRDGGISGNTIYF,TRBV6-1,few,TRBJ1-3,.
TGTGCCAGCAGCTTAATGGGGTCACAACAAGAGACCCAGTACTTC,CASSLMGSQQETQYF,TRBV7-3,.,TRBJ2-5,.
TGCAGTGCTAGAGATCCGGTCAACAATGAGCAGTTCTTC,CSARDPVNNEQFF,TRBV20-1,few,TRBJ2-1,.